This TCR beta chain emerged from a study of OX40 agonist ivuxolimab in advanced cancers. Study-wide results and caveats: Still undetermined is the antigen specificity of the expanded peripheral T cells.

Method: immunoSEQ multiplex PCR; TCRdb's copy keeps in-frame clones and lacks some. The table lists 25,000 to 35,000 clones, about nine tenths of them singletons. To note about this clone: Antigen unknown.

The ends lost 5 bases at V and 1 base at J; junction bases unmatched: 3. CDR1 MDHEN and CDR2 SYDVKM come from the germline V gene. The CDR3 sequence is 14 residues long. The source of this sequence is an adult with an advanced solid tumor such as melanoma, head and neck, liver or kidney cancer. This sample comprised CD4+ or CD8+ T cells sorted from blood, obtained in a trial of the OX40 agonist ivuxolimab. The chain recombines TRBV28 with TRBJ1-1, with 8 bases that match TRBD1. The CDR3 DNA sequence: TGTGCCAGCAGTCGGGACAGGCCGAACACTGAAGCTTTCTTT. As protein: CASSRDRPNTEAFF.